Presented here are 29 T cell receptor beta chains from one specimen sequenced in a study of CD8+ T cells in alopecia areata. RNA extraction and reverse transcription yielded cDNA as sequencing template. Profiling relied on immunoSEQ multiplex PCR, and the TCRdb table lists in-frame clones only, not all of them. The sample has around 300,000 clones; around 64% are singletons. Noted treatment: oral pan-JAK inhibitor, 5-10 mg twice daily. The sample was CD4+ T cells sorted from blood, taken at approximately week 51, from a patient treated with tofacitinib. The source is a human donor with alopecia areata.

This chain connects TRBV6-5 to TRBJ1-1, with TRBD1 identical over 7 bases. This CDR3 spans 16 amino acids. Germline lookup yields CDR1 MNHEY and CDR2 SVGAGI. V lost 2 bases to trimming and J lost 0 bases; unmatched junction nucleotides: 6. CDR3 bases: TGTGCCAGCAGTTACGTCAGGGGGGTGATGAACACTGAAGCTTTCTTT. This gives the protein CASSYVRGVMNTEAFF.

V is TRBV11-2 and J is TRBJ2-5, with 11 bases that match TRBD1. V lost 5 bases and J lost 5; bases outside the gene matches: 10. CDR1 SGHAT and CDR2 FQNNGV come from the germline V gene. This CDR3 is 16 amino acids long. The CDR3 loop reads CASSHRRGQGGETQYF. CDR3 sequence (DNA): TGTGCCAGCAGCCACAGGAGGGGACAGGGGGGGGAGACCCAGTACTTC. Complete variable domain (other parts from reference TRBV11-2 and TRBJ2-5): EAGVAQSPRYKIIEKRQSVAFWCNPISGHATLYWYQQILGQGPKLLIQFQNNGVVDDSQLPKDRFSAERLKGVDSTLKIQPAKLEDSAVYLCASSHRRGQGGETQYFGPGTRLLVL.

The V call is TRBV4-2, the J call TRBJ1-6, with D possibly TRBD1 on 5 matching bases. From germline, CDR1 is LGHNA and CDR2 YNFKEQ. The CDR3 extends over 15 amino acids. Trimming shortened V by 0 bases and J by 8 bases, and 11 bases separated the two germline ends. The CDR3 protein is CASSQDTGADSPLHF. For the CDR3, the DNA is TGTGCCAGCAGCCAAGATACAGGCGCAGATTCACCCCTCCACTTT.

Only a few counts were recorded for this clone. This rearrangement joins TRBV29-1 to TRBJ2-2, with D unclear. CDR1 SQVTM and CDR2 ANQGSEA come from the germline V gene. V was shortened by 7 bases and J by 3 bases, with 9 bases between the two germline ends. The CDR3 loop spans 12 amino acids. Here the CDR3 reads CSALRDTGELFF. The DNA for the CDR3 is TGCAGCGCCCTTCGGGACACCGGGGAGCTGTTTTTT.

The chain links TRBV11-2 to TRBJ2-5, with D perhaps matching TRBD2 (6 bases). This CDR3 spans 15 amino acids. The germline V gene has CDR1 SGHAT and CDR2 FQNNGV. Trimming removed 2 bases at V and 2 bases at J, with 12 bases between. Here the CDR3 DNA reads TGTGCCAGCAGCTTAATAGTTGGAGGGCAAGAGACCCAGTACTTC. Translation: CASSLIVGGQETQYF.

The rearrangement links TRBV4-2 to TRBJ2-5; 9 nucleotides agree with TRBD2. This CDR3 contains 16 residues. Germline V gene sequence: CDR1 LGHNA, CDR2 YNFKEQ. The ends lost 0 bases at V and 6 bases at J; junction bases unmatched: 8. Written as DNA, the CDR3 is TGTGCCAGCAGCCAAGATGTAGCGGGGGCCCACCAGACCCAGTACTTC. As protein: CASSQDVAGAHQTQYF.

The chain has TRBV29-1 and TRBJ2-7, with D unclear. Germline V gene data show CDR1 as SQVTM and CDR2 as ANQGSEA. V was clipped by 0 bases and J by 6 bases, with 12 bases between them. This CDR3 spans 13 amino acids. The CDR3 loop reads CSVEEGSIREQYF. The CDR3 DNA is TGCAGCGTTGAAGAGGGGTCTATCCGCGAGCAGTACTTC.

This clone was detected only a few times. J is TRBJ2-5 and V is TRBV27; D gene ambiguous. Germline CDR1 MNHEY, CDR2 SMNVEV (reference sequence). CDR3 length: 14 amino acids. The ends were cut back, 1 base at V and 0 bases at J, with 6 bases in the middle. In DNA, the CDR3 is TGTGCCAGCAGTTTATGGGGTTACCAAGAGACCCAGTACTTC. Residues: CASSLWGYQETQYF.

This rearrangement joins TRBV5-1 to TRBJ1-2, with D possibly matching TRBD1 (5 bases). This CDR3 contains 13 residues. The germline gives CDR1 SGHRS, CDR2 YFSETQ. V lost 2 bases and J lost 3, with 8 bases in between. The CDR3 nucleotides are TGCGCCAGCAGCTTCACAGGCGACTATGGCTACACCTTC. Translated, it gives CASSFTGDYGYTF. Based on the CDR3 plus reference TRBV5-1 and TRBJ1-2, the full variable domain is KAGVTQTPRYLIKTRGQQVTLSCSPISGHRSVSWYQQTPGQGLQFLFEYFSETQRNKGNFPGRFSGRQFSNSRSEMNVSTLELGDSALYLCASSFTGDYGYTFGSGTRLTVV.

The CDR3 sequence is CASSGWVYGYTF. CDR3 bases: TGTGCCAGCAGTGGGTGGGTCTATGGCTACACCTTC. V gene TRBV2 combines with J gene TRBJ1-2, with D unclear. This CDR3 has 12 amino acids. Per germline, CDR1 SNHLY and CDR2 FYNNEI. V was cut by 4 bases and J by 4 bases, with 7 bases left in between.

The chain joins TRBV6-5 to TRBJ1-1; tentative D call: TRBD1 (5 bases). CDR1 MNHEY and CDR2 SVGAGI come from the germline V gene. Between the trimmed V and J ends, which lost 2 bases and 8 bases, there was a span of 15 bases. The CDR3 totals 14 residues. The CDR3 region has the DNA TGTGCCAGCAGTTACGGGGGAAACGGGGCCGAAGCTTTCTTT. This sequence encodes CASSYGGNGAEAFF.

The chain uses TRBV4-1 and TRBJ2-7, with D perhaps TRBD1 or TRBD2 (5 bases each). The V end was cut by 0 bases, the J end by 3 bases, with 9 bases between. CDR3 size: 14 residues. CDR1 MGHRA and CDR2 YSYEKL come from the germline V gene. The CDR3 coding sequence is TGCGCCAGCAGCCAAGATTGGGGGAACTACGAGCAGTACTTC. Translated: CASSQDWGNYEQYF.

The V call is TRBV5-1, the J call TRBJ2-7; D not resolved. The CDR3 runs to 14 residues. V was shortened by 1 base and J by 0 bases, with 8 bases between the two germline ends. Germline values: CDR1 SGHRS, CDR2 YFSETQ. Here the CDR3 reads CASSLMQSSYEQYF. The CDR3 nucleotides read TGCGCCAGCAGCTTGATGCAGAGCTCCTACGAGCAGTACTTC.

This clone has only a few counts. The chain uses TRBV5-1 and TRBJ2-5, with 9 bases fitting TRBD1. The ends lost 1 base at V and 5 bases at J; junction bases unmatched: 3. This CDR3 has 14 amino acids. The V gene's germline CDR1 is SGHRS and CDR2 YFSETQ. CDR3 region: CASSLWGTGETQYF. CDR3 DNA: TGCGCCAGCAGCTTGTGGGGGACAGGGGAGACCCAGTACTTC. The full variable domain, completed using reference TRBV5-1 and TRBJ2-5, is KAGVTQTPRYLIKTRGQQVTLSCSPISGHRSVSWYQQTPGQGLQFLFEYFSETQRNKGNFPGRFSGRQFSNSRSEMNVSTLELGDSALYLCASSLWGTGETQYFGPGTRLLVL.

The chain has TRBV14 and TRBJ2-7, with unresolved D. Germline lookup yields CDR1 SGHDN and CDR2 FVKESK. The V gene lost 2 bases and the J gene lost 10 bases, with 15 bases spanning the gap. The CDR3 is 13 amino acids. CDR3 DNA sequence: TGTGCCAGCAGCCAAATTACTGAGGTGGCACAGTACTTC. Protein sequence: CASSQITEVAQYF.

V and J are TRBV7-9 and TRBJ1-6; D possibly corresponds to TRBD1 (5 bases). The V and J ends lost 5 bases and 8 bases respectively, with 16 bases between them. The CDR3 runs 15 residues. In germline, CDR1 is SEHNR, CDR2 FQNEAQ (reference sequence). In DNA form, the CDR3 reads TGTGCCAGCAGCCCTCTGGGGACCACTTATTCACCCCTCCACTTT. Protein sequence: CASSPLGTTYSPLHF.

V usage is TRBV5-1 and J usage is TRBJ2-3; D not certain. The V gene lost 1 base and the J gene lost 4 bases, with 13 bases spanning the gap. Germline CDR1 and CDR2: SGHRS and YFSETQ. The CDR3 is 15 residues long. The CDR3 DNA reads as TGCGCCAGCAGCTTGAATAGGGTGATCGCAGATACGCAGTATTTT. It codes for CASSLNRVIADTQYF.

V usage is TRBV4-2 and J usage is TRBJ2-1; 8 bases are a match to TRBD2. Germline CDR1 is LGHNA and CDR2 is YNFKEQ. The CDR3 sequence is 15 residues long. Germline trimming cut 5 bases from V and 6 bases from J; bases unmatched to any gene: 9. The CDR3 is CASSLDRGLANEQFF. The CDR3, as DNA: TGTGCCAGCAGCTTAGATCGAGGACTAGCCAATGAGCAGTTCTTC.

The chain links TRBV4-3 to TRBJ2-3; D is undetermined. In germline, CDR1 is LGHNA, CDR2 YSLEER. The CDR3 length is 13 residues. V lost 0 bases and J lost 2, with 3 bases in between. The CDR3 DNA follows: TGCGCCAGCAGCCAAGATTTCACAGATACGCAGTATTTT. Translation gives CASSQDFTDTQYF.

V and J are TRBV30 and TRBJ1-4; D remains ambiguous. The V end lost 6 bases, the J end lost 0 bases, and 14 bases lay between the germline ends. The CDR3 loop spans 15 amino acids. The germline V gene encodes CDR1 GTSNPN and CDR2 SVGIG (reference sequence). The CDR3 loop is CACGPRAATNEKLFF. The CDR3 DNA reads TGTGCCTGCGGACCCCGGGCTGCAACTAATGAAAAACTGTTTTTT.

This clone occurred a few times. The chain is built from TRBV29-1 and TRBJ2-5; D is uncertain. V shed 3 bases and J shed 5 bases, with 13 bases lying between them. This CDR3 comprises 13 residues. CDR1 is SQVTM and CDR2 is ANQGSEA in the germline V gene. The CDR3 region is CSVEGQAYETQYF. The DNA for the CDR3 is TGCAGCGTTGAGGGTCAGGCTTATGAGACCCAGTACTTC.

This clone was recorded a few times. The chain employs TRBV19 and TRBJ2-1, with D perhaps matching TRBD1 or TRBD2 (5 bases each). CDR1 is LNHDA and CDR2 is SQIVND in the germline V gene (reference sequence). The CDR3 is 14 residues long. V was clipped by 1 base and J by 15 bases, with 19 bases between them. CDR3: CASSIAGLNGKLFF. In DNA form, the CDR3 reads TGTGCCAGTAGTATAGCGGGGCTAAATGGGAAGCTGTTCTTC.

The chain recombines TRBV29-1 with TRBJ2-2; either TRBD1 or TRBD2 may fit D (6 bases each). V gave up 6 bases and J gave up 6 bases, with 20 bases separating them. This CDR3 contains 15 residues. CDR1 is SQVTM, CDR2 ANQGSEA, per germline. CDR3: CSVAPTGWGAGELFF. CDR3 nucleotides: TGCAGCGTGGCCCCCACAGGGTGGGGGGCCGGGGAGCTGTTTTTT.

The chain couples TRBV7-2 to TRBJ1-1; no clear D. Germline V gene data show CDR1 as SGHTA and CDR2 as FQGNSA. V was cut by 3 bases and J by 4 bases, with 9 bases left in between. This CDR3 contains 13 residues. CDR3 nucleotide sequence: TGTGCCAGCAGCTTCCCCGGCGGCACTGAAGCTTTCTTT. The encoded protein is CASSFPGGTEAFF.

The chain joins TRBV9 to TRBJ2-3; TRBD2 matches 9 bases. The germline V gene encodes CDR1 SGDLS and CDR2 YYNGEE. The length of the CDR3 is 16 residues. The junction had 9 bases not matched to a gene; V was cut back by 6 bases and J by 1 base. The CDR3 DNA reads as TGTGCCAGCACCCTTGGCGGGGGGGCCGGCACAGATACGCAGTATTTT. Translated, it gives CASTLGGGAGTDTQYF.

The CDR3 reads CASSQGRGLGYEQYF. CDR3 coding DNA: TGTGCCAGCAGCCAGGGCAGGGGGCTCGGCTACGAGCAGTACTTC. The chain couples TRBV5-4 to TRBJ2-7; TRBD1 matches at 8 bases. V shed 4 bases and J 3 bases; nucleotides not matched to a gene: 9. The CDR3 is made up of 15 amino acids. In germline, CDR1 is SGHNT, CDR2 YYREEE (reference sequence).

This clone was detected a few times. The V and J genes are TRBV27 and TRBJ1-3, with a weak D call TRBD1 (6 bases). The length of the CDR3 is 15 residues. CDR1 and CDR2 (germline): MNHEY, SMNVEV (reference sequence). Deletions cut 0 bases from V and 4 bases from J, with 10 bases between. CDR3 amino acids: CASSLSGAQGNTIYF. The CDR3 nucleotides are TGTGCCAGCAGTTTATCGGGGGCGCAGGGAAACACCATATATTTT.

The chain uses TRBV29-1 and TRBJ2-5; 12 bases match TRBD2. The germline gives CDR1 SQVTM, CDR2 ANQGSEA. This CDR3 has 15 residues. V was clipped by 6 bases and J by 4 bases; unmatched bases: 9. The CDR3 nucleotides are TGCAGCGTCCAGACTAGCGGGGGTCCGGGAGAGACCCAGTACTTC. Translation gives CSVQTSGGPGETQYF.

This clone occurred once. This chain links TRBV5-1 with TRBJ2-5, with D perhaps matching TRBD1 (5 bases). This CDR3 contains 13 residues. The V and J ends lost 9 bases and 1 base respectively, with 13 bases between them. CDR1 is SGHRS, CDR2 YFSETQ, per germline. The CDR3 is CATQTGPQETQYF. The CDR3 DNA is TGCGCCACCCAAACAGGTCCCCAAGAGACCCAGTACTTC.